This TCR beta chain was sequenced during a study of blood T cell repertoires in COVID-19 (dated by TCRdb to 2020 to 2021). About the full investigation: Samples covering the acute and convalescent phases of COVID-19 were provided by collaborators in the United States, Italy and Spain. The dataset comprised deeply sampled blood TCRbeta repertoires from subjects exposed to, actively infected with, or recovered from COVID-19. Where available, HLA class I and class II types were obtained from metadata supplied by the sample provider rather than from assay-based typing. Sample metadata almost always included a de-identified subject ID, COVID-19 status, age in years and sex. The prospective study material was composed of cDNA or gDNA derived from T cells, B-cell-depleted T cells, or PBMCs. Samples were obtained from the ongoing ImmuneRACE study (first 160 participants) and from over 1,000 subjects provided by 6 global collaborators. The repertoires were released in a freely available public database meant as a resource for research on the immune response to SARS-CoV-2. Here is what the overall study found, with its caveats: How much clinical and demographic metadata was included differed by source and by participant, and the metadata was provided uncurated.

With respect to this clone: Its antigen remains undetermined. No base qualities exist here, and no much larger clone lies one base off it.

Based on the germline V gene, the CDR1 and CDR2 sequences are KGHSH and LQKENI. The CDR3 has 15 amino acids, counting the end cysteine and phenylalanine. The CDR3 DNA has 45 bases and is translated from base 1. The junction shows trimming of 2 bases on V and 4 bases on J, plus 14 bases between the germline ends. TCRbeta CDR3 regions were amplified from genomic DNA by means of the immunoSEQ Assay, a bias-controlled multiplex PCR. Per the original workflow: Nucleated cell counts per sample were estimated from amplification of reference gene primers within the assay. Sequence reads were collapsed and filtered to measure the absolute abundance of every unique TCRbeta CDR3 rearrangement. Productive Simpson clonality was computed per sample as the square root of Simpson's diversity index over productive rearrangements. The immuneACCESS repertoire file appears here via TCRdb, limited to in-frame rearrangements. These files lack a portion of the clones; in checked studies, under half of the deficit traces to unresolved V genes, and the cause of the others is not known. That table furnishes V, J and clone size, whereas the DNA furnished D and trimming. This sample has roughly 500,000 clones in its table, and roughly 89% of those were observed once. 0.8% to 0.9% of the sample rests with the top ten.

In Seattle, one collaborating source enrolled patients while the infection was active and tracked those patients longitudinally over the course of disease. Whole blood was collected in K2EDTA tubes by collaborating institutions according to the institutions' own protocols. For TCRbeta analysis, collaborators shipped samples in one of three forms: frozen whole blood, isolated PBMCs, or DNA extracted from either of those sample types. Recombination joined TRBV18 with TRBJ1-2, with the D segment identity uncertain. The material sequenced was peripheral blood. This receptor was identified in a man younger than 35 with COVID-19, enrolled during active disease. The CDR3 amino acid sequence is: CASSPEDGKAYGYTF. The DNA reads TGTGCCAGCTCACCAGAGGACGGGAAGGCCTATGGCTACACCTTC.